This TCR delta chain was identified during a study of gamma-delta T cells after stem cell transplantation. TCRdb re-processed the RT-PCR reads using CATT. The sample contains over a thousand delta-chain clones, 3.5% to 4% of which appear only once. This clone has more than one count but fewer than ten. This DNA's translation differs at residue 8 from TCRdb's protein, which comes from a much larger clone; a read error is likely, and the protein shown is translated from the DNA. Sequencing input: gamma-delta T cells. This sequence originates from a human donor. It is not recorded whose cells these are; they may come from a transplant donor.

CDR3 sequence reads: CACDVLGASRGSWDTRQMFF. CDR3 DNA: TGTGCCTGTGACGTTCTGGGGGCTAGTCGTGGCTCCTGGGACACCCGACAGATGTTTTTC. The genes are TRDV2 and TRDJ3, with 7 nucleotides matching TRDD3. This CDR3 has 20 residues. The ends lost 3 bases at V and 0 bases at J; junction bases unmatched: 13. Per germline, CDR1 GEAIGNYY and CDR2 EKD.